A selection of T cell receptor beta chains follows, all from one sample in a study of blood T cell repertoires in COVID-19. Sequenced by immunoSEQ multiplex PCR; TCRdb stores in-frame clones only, minus some. The profile covers hundreds of thousands of clones, with about 85% appearing a single time and about 2.1% taken by the ten largest. Sequencing input: PBMCs or T cells enriched from blood (not recorded which). All receptors come from a woman under 30 with acute COVID-19. CDR3s leave out the opening cysteine and the closing phenylalanine or tryptophan. The order of the fields is J gene, clone size, V gene, CDR3 protein. Size is omitted from some rows. Given values are once, few, many or a class for expanded clones.

>TRBJ2-7|NA|TRBV6-4
ASSDSRASGFSYEQY
>TRBJ1-1|NA|TRBV6-5
ASRVSEAF
>TRBJ1-2|once|TRBV7-2
ASSPGQGDGYT
>TRBJ1-1|NA|TRBV27
ASSSGMGFQAF
>TRBJ1-6|once|TRBV7-6
ASSAGPDNSPLH
>TRBJ2-4|NA|TRBV5-8
ASSSQGLENIQY
>TRBJ1-1|NA|TRBV11-3
ASSKTGTGHTEAF
>TRBJ2-5|NA|TRBV7-2
ASSFGRQETQY
>TRBJ2-1|NA|TRBV2
ASSRPSGQSSYNEQF
>TRBJ1-2|NA|TRBV24-1
ATSDFGDSNYGYT
>TRBJ2-3|NA|TRBV4-1
ASSQDPVDTQY
>TRBJ2-5|NA|TRBV29-1
SVVGLAGGPSQETQY
>TRBJ2-4|NA|TRBV11-2
ASSLDFRGSTIQY
>TRBJ1-4|NA|TRBV11-2
ASSFGTVLATNEKLF
>TRBJ1-2|NA|TRBV4-1
ASSQQYRETNYGYT
>TRBJ1-5|NA|TRBV5-1
ASSLQGAGQPQH
>TRBJ1-1|NA|TRBV15
ATSPRVNTEAF
>TRBJ1-1|few|TRBV6-5
ASSYGRNTEAF
>TRBJ2-7|once|TRBV29-1
SVALSYEQY
>TRBJ2-1|NA|TRBV6-5
ASSRQVYNEQF
>TRBJ2-2|NA|TRBV5-1
ASSPTSGGTGELF
>TRBJ1-2|NA|TRBV9
ASSVAEEGGYGYT
>TRBJ1-6|NA|TRBV10-3
AIRQNNSPLH
>TRBJ2-2|NA|TRBV5-1
ASSFEGAGELF
>TRBJ2-5|NA|TRBV2
ASHPTGSQETQY
>TRBJ1-4|NA|TRBV5-8
ASSFGQLGEKLF
>TRBJ1-2|NA|TRBV11-2
ASSVPGGYGYT
>TRBJ2-7|NA|TRBV6-1
ASSEERGTEQY
>TRBJ1-4|NA|TRBV10-3
APIRGCSLNEKLF
>TRBJ1-2|once|TRBV3-1/TRBV3-2
ASSHPGSQEGYT
>TRBJ2-5|NA|TRBV6-5
ASSQGHQETQY
>TRBJ2-7|few|TRBV2
ATTGGKSSYEQY
>TRBJ2-7|once|TRBV11-2
ASSLQTGTGSYEQY
>TRBJ2-7|NA|TRBV7-2
ASSSIPGLATYEQY
>TRBJ2-7|few|TRBV28
ASSTGTGIEQY
>TRBJ2-4|once|TRBV7-9
ASSLGGAGGVAKNIQY
>TRBJ1-5|NA|TRBV6-5
ASRGPYSNQPQH
>TRBJ2-7|NA|TRBV5-5
ASSAAYRGLYEQY
>TRBJ1-2|NA|TRBV6-5
ASSYSQALFEGYT
>TRBJ2-2|NA|TRBV7-2
ASSPTDRVLGELF
>TRBJ2-1|NA|TRBV4-1
ASSRPITSSSYNEQF
>TRBJ2-1|few|TRBV6-2/TRBV6-3
ASSYPTSGRNNEQF
>TRBJ1-4|NA|TRBV4-1
ASSQDSVSNEKLF
>TRBJ1-5|NA|TRBV19
ASSPRGAASNQPQH
>TRBJ1-1|NA|TRBV9
ASSVYRQGSGEAF